The 15 T cell receptor beta chains listed next were all sequenced from one sample in a study of CD4 T cell repertoires in COVID-19. Using immunoSEQ multiplex PCR, the repertoire was profiled, and TCRdb retains in-frame clones only, with some absent. The table shows 60,000 to 90,000 clones, with roughly 80% occurring only once. Sequenced material: CD4+ T cells from peripheral blood, taken after recovery from COVID-19. The receptor set was obtained from a human donor who had COVID-19.

A single count supports this clone. The DNA for the CDR3 is TGTGCCAGCAGTTACGGACAGGGTAGGGGATCACCCCTCCACTTT. Its translation: CASSYGQGRGSPLHF. The chain links TRBV6-5 to TRBJ1-6; the match to TRBD1 covers 8 bases. This CDR3 has 15 residues. Germline loops: CDR1 MNHEY, CDR2 SVGAGI. After removal of 2 bases from V and 10 bases from J, the junction contained 7 bases not matched to a gene.

J is TRBJ2-4 and V is TRBV7-2; D tentatively fits TRBD1 or TRBD2 (5 bases each). In germline, CDR1 is SGHTA, CDR2 FQGNSA. CDR3 length equals 15 residues. Trimming removed 1 base at V and 12 bases at J, with 19 bases between. The CDR3 DNA reads as TGTGCCAGCAGCTTAGATCCTAGCCGAAAGGGGAATCAGTACTTC. Translation: CASSLDPSRKGNQYF.

The chain links TRBV19 to TRBJ2-5; a weak D match, TRBD1 (6 bases). Germline V gene sequence: CDR1 LNHDA, CDR2 SQIVND (reference sequence). Trimming cost V 0 bases and J 10 bases, with 9 bases left between them. The CDR3 covers 12 residues. The CDR3 sequence is CASSIEGQRQYF. The CDR3, as DNA: TGTGCCAGTAGTATAGAGGGACAACGCCAGTACTTC.

The chain couples TRBV7-9 to TRBJ2-2, with D maybe TRBD1 (5 bases). CDR1 and CDR2 from the germline V gene are SEHNR and FQNEAQ (reference sequence). The CDR3 has 14 residues. With 5 bases removed from V and 2 bases from J, the gap between germline ends came to 9 bases. The CDR3 DNA follows: TGTGCCAGCAGCCGTAGGGGCAACACCGGGGAGCTGTTTTTT. This translates into CASSRRGNTGELFF.

V usage is TRBV28 and J usage is TRBJ2-3, with D uncertain. CDR3 length equals 15 residues. The germline V gene has CDR1 MDHEN and CDR2 SYDVKM. Trimming shortened V by 7 bases and J by 0 bases, and 14 bases separated the two germline ends. CDR3 residues: CASNPPDVSTDTQYF. CDR3 coding DNA: TGTGCCAGCAACCCACCCGACGTTAGCACAGATACGCAGTATTTT. Complete variable domain (other parts from reference TRBV28 and TRBJ2-3): DVKVTQSSRYLVKRTGEKVFLECVQDMDHENMFWYRQDPGLGLRLIYFSYDVKMKEKGDIPEGYSVSREKKERFSLILESASTNQTSMYLCASNPPDVSTDTQYFGPGTRLTVL.

The chain employs TRBV18 and TRBJ2-2; unclear D gene. From germline, CDR1 is KGHSH and CDR2 LQKENI. The CDR3 spans 14 residues. V lost 2 bases and J 3 bases, leaving 7 bases between the germline ends. CDR3 coding DNA: TGTGCCAGCTCACCAGTTCCCGACACCGGGGAGCTGTTTTTT. Translation gives CASSPVPDTGELFF.

This chain connects TRBV11-3 to TRBJ2-3, with TRBD1 matching 9 bases. The J segment lost 0 bases and the V segment lost 5 bases, leaving 6 bases of the junction unmatched. Germline CDR1 reads SGHNT; CDR2 reads YENEEA. The length of the CDR3 is 16 residues. CDR3 sequence (DNA): TGTGCCAGCAGCCATCGGACAGGGGCCAGCACAGATACGCAGTATTTT. Translation: CASSHRTGASTDTQYF.

The chain couples TRBV28 to TRBJ2-7; D is unclear. CDR1 is MDHEN, CDR2 SYDVKM, per germline. V was clipped by 6 bases and J by 3 bases, with 6 bases between them. This CDR3 is built from 11 residues. DNA of the CDR3: TGTGCCAGCAGATTTAACTACGAGCAGTACTTC. It encodes CASRFNYEQYF. The full variable domain, completed using reference TRBV28 and TRBJ2-7, is DVKVTQSSRYLVKRTGEKVFLECVQDMDHENMFWYRQDPGLGLRLIYFSYDVKMKEKGDIPEGYSVSREKKERFSLILESASTNQTSMYLCASRFNYEQYFGPGTRLTVT.

This chain connects TRBV29-1 to TRBJ2-1; D might be TRBD1 (5 bases). V shed 6 bases and J shed 4 bases, with 7 bases lying between them. Germline-derived CDR1 and CDR2 are SQVTM and ANQGSEA. This CDR3 region has 11 residues. The CDR3 sequence is CSVRQYNEQFF. DNA of the CDR3: TGCAGCGTCCGACAGTACAATGAGCAGTTCTTC.

This clone was seen just once. The chain is built from TRBV28 and TRBJ1-2; the D gene is possibly TRBD1 (5 bases). The germline V gene encodes CDR1 MDHEN and CDR2 SYDVKM. The V end was cut by 5 bases, the J end by 5 bases, with 15 bases between. The CDR3 loop spans 14 amino acids. The chain's CDR3 is CASSRQQSSYGYTF. The DNA of the CDR3 is TGTGCCAGCAGTCGACAGCAGTCCAGTTATGGCTACACCTTC.

The rearrangement links TRBV27 to TRBJ1-2; TRBD1 matches at 10 bases. This CDR3 contains 15 residues. The V and J ends lost 4 bases and 4 bases, in that order; junction bases with no gene match: 6. Germline loops: CDR1 MNHEY, CDR2 SMNVEV (reference sequence). CDR3 DNA sequence: TGTGCCAGCAGTTCCGGGACAGGGGAGGGCTATGGCTACACCTTC. Amino acids: CASSSGTGEGYGYTF.

V usage is TRBV29-1 and J usage is TRBJ1-4, with a weak D call TRBD1 (5 bases). The germline V and J ends were trimmed by 6 bases and 7 bases, with 12 bases remaining between them. The CDR3 is 12 residues long. The germline V gene encodes CDR1 SQVTM and CDR2 ANQGSEA. The CDR3 loop is CSVRPGGEKLFF. The CDR3, as DNA: TGCAGCGTCAGGCCCGGGGGTGAAAAACTGTTTTTT.

The J gene is TRBJ2-5, the V gene TRBV18; no reliable D call. The germline CDR1 and CDR2 sequences are KGHSH and LQKENI. The CDR3 is made up of 15 amino acids. With 0 bases removed from V and 2 bases from J, the gap between germline ends came to 10 bases. The CDR3 nucleotides read TGTGCCAGCTCACCACCGTCGGGCCCGCAAGAGACCCAGTACTTC. Its protein is CASSPPSGPQETQYF.

This chain links TRBV11-3 with TRBJ2-5; 8 bases map to TRBD2. From germline, CDR1 is SGHNT and CDR2 YENEEA. The V and J ends lost 4 bases and 4 bases, in that order; junction bases with no gene match: 8. There are 15 residues in the CDR3. CDR3 nucleotides: TGTGCCAGCAGCTCCGGGCGGGGGGAAGTAGAGACCCAGTACTTC. It codes for CASSSGRGEVETQYF. The complete variable domain, with remaining parts taken from reference TRBV11-3 and TRBJ2-5, reads EAGVVQSPRYKIIEKKQPVAFWCNPISGHNTLYWYLQNLGQGPELLIRYENEEAVDDSQLPKDRFSAERLKGVDSTLKIQPAELGDSAVYLCASSSGRGEVETQYFGPGTRLLVL.

About this clone: Other nucleotide sequences from this sample produce the same CDR3. This rearrangement joins TRBV12-3 or TRBV12-4 to TRBJ1-1; D not resolved. There are 13 residues in the CDR3. V lost 2 bases, J lost 4 bases, and 8 bases lay in between. CDR3 amino acids: CASSLSEGTEAFF. Here the CDR3 DNA reads TGTGCCAGCAGTTTATCGGAGGGCACTGAAGCTTTCTTT.